The clone carrying this T cell receptor beta chain was observed a few times. Its antigen is unidentified. This record belongs to a study of blood T cells in healthy people across ages. A J-beta primer mix and a sample-barcoded 5' primer were used in a second PCR of about 6 to 12 cycles. TCRdb re-analysed the 5' RACE reads in MiXCR, keeping a single row per CDR3 protein. This sample has hundreds of thousands of distinct CDR3 sequences, with around 24% found just once. The CDR3 covers 15 residues. V was pared by 5 bases and J by 1 base, with 14 bases between. Per the germline V gene, CDR1 is MNHNY and CDR2 is SVGAGI (reference sequence). At least 5 micrograms of total RNA were extracted per sample. The study's findings and limits: Since the PBMCs were unsorted, naive and antigen-experienced cells could not be conclusively compared.

The same data also contributed to another study, on T cells of mothers and their children. That work adds: Donation was provided by three healthy Caucasian mothers along with their six children.

This TCR came from a boy aged 10-17 years in good health. Sequencing was carried out using blood. V usage is TRBV6-6 and J usage is TRBJ1-1, with D possibly being TRBD1 (5 bases). CDR3 DNA sequence: TGTGCCAGCAGTCCCCCGACAGATGGGAACACTGAAGCTTTCTTT. It yields the protein CASSPPTDGNTEAFF.